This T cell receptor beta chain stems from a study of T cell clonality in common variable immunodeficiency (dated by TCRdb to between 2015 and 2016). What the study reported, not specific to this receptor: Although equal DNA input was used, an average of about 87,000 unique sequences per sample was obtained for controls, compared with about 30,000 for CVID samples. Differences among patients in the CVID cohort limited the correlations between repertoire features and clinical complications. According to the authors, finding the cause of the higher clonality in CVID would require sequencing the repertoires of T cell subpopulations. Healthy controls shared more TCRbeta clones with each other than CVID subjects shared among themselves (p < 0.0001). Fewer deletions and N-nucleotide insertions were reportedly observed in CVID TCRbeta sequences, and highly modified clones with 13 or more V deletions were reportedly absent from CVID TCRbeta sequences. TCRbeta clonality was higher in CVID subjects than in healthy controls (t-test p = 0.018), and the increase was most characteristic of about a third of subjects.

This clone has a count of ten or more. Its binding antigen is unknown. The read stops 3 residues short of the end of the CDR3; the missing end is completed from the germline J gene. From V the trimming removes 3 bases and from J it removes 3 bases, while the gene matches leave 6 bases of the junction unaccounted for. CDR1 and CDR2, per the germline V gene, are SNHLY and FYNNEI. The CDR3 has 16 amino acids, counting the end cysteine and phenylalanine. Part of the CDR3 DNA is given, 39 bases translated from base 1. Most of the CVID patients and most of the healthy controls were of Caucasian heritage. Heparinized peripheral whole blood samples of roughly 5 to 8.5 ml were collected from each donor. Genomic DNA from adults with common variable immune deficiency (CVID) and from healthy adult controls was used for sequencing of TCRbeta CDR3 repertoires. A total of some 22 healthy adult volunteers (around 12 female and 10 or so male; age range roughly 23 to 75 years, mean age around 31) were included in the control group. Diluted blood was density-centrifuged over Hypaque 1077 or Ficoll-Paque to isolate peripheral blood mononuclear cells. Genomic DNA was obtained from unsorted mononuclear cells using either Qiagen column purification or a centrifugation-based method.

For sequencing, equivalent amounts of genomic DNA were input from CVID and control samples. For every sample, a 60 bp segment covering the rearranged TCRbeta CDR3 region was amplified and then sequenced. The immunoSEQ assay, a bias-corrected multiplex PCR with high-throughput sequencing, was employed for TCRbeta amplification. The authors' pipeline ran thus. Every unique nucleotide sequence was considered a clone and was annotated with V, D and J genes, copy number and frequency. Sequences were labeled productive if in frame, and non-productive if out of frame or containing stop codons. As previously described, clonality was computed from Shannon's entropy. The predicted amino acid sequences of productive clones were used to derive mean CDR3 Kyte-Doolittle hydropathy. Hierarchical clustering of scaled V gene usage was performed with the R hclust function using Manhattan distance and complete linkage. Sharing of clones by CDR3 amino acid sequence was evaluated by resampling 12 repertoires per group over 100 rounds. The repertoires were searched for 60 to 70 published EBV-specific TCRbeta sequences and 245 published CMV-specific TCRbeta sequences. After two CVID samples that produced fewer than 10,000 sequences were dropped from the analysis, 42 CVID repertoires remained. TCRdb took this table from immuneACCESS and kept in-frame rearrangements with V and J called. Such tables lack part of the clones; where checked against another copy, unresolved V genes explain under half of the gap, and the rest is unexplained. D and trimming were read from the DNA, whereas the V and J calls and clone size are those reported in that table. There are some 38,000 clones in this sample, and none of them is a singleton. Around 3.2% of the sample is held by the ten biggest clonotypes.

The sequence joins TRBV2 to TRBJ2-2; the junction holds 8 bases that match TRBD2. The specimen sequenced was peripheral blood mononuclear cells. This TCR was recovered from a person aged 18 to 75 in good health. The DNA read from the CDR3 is TGTGCCAGCAGTGAGCCGCGGGGGGCCTACACCGGGGAG. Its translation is CASSEPRGAYTGE. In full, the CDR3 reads CASSEPRGAYTGELFF.